This TCR beta chain was captured in a study of cytomegalovirus exposure and HLA in healthy donors. The wider study: The roughly 120 validation repertoires used the same platform as the approximately 670 first-cohort repertoires (as reported by a later analysis).

Profiling relied on immunoSEQ multiplex PCR, and the TCRdb table lists in-frame clones only, not all of them. The sample comprises approximately 270,000 clones, approximately 84% of which are singletons, and about 12% rests with the top ten. Germline assignment: CDR1 MNHNY and CDR2 SVGAGI (reference sequence). This CDR3 spans 14 amino acids. The V gene lost 8 bases and the J gene lost 0 bases, with 11 bases spanning the gap. The donors were part of the approximately 130-subject validation cohort, which stood apart from the roughly 670-subject first cohort. Sequenced material: PBMCs. J is TRBJ1-5 and V is TRBV6-6, with D hard to call. The TCR was taken from a man younger than 35 in good health and CMV-seropositive. The CDR3 nucleotides read TGTGCCAGCGATGACCCAGATAGCAATCAGCCCCAGCATTTT. The encoded protein is CASDDPDSNQPQHF.